This T cell receptor (beta chain) was sequenced for a study of cytomegalovirus exposure and HLA in healthy donors. Findings and limits, study-wide: The authors excluded some V segments, including TRBV6-2 and TRBV6-3, as indistinguishable. In a later analysis, specific HLA alleles were associated with over 15,000 TCR beta sequences at a 0.05 false discovery rate.

On this clone: The antigen is not known.

Researchers ran the PCR with 60 Vbeta and 13 Jbeta primers. TCRdb's copy holds only in-frame clones and misses some; the assay was immunoSEQ multiplex PCR. This sample has 150,000 to 200,000 clones, with 60% to 75% found just once. Germline lookup yields CDR1 SNHLY and CDR2 FYNNEI. The CDR3 has 15 residues. V was clipped by 4 bases and J by 0 bases; unmatched bases: 4. The source is a woman in her forties or fifties in good health and CMV-seropositive. Sequencing was performed on PBMCs. The V call is TRBV2, the J call TRBJ1-2; 8 bases match TRBD1. CDR3 nucleotides: TGTGCCAGCAGTGCAACAGGGGGGCCTAACTATGGCTACACCTTC. Residues: CASSATGGPNYGYTF.